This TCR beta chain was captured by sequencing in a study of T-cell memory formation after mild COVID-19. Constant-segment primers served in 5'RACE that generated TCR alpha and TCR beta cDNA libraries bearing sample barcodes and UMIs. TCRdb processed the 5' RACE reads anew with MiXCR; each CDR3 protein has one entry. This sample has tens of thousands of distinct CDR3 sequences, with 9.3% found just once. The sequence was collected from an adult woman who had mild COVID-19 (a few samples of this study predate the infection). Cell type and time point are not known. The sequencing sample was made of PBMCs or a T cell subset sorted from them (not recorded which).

The CDR3 region is CASTSTGGRSDWNTIYF. The CDR3, as DNA: TGTGCCAGTACCTCAACAGGGGGCCGAAGTGATTGGAACACCATATATTTT. The V gene is TRBV19, the J gene TRBJ1-3, with 9 bases aligning to TRBD1. V shed 7 bases, J shed 7 bases, and the junction held 17 bases outside the gene matches. CDR3 size: 17 residues. CDR1 LNHDA and CDR2 SQIVND come from the germline V gene (reference sequence). The full variable domain, in which reference TRBV19 and TRBJ1-3 provide the parts outside the CDR3, is DGGITQSPKYLFRKEGQNVTLSCEQNLNHDAMYWYRQDPGQGLRLIYYSQIVNDFQKGDIAEGYSVSREKKESFPLTVTSAQKNPTAFYLCASTSTGGRSDWNTIYFGEGSWLTVV.